The 14 T cell receptor beta chains below were found in one sample sequenced in a study of radiation and T cells in renal cell carcinoma. As to time point: baseline pretreatment blood. Treatment meaning: 15 Gy SBRT to primary tumor, nephrectomy 4 weeks later. Repertoires were generated with immunoSEQ multiplex PCR, while TCRdb's copy carries only in-frame clones and drops some. The profile shows about 61,000 clones, 78% of them singletons. Source: blood, taken from a patient whose treatment included radiotherapy and nephrectomy. These receptors were obtained from a man in his 60s with renal cell carcinoma.

In this sample, this clone turned up a few times. The rearrangement uses TRBV6-1 and TRBJ2-5, with no clear D. The V and J ends lost 2 bases and 0 bases respectively, with 10 bases between them. Germline CDR1 and CDR2: MNHNS and SASEGT. The CDR3 covers 15 residues. The CDR3 DNA sequence: TGTGCCAGCAGTGAATTCCCCTCGTACCAAGAGACCCAGTACTTC. It codes for CASSEFPSYQETQYF.

The CDR3 protein is CASSSGGSPGANVLTF. CDR3 sequence (DNA): TGTGCCAGCAGCTCCGGGGGCTCACCTGGGGCCAACGTCCTGACTTTC. The genes are TRBV5-4 and TRBJ2-6, with D perhaps matching TRBD1 or TRBD2 (6 bases each). This CDR3 is 16 amino acids long. Per the germline V gene, CDR1 is SGHNT and CDR2 is YYREEE (reference sequence). V lost 3 bases and J lost 2, with 12 bases in between. The whole variable domain, remainder taken from reference TRBV5-4 and TRBJ2-6, is ETGVTQSPTHLIKTRGQQVTLRCSSQSGHNTVSWYQQALGQGPQFIFQYYREEENGRGNFPPRFSGLQFPNYSSELNVNALELDDSALYLCASSSGGSPGANVLTFGAGSRLTVL.

The chain carries TRBV15 and TRBJ2-5; D might be TRBD2 (5 bases). V was trimmed by 1 base and J by 0 bases, leaving 6 bases between them. The CDR3 consists of 14 residues. Looked up from germline, CDR1 is LNHNV and CDR2 is YYDKDF (reference sequence). The CDR3: CATSRGGNQETQYF. DNA for the CDR3: TGTGCCACCAGCAGAGGAGGGAACCAAGAGACCCAGTACTTC.

In nucleotides, the CDR3 is TGTGCCAGCAGCAAACTTCGCAGTAGCAGTTCCTACGAGCAGTACGTC. It encodes CASSKLRSSSSYEQYV. The chain combines TRBV21-1 with TRBJ2-7; the table gives TRBD2 as D, unverified against the DNA. TRBV21-1 is annotated as a pseudogene. There are 16 residues in the CDR3.

This sequence joins TRBV20-1 and TRBJ1-2; D is undetermined. CDR1 and CDR2 from the germline V gene are DFQATT and SNEGSKA (reference sequence). The V end lost 4 bases, the J end lost 2 bases, and 5 bases lay between the germline ends. The CDR3 length is 11 residues. The CDR3 loop reads CSATENYGYTF. CDR3 in DNA: TGCAGTGCTACCGAAAACTATGGCTACACCTTC.

This sequence joins TRBV7-8 and TRBJ2-1; 9 positions match TRBD1. Germline V lookup: CDR1 SGHVS, CDR2 FQNEAQ. J gave up 6 bases and V 5 bases, and 14 bases lay outside the gene matches. The CDR3 is 17 amino acids. The CDR3 nucleotides are TGTGCCAGCAGCCAATGGTCAGGGGACAGGGTTCTCAATGAGCAGTTCTTC. Translated, it gives CASSQWSGDRVLNEQFF.

This clone was observed many times. This sequence joins TRBV19 and TRBJ1-5, with D tentatively TRBD1 (5 bases). The germline V gene encodes CDR1 LNHDA and CDR2 SQIVND (reference sequence). Trimming stripped 5 bases from V and 5 bases from J, with 16 bases between. This CDR3 is 15 amino acids long. The CDR3 DNA reads as TGTGCCAGTAGTCGCGGCAGACTCAGGGATCAGCCCCAGCATTTT. Protein sequence: CASSRGRLRDQPQHF.

The chain recombines TRBV7-2 with TRBJ1-5; 12 nucleotides agree with TRBD1. This CDR3 comprises 15 residues. Germline CDR1 and CDR2: SGHTA and FQGNSA. Losses at the gene ends were 1 base for V and 6 bases for J; bases not matched to a gene: 1. The CDR3 region has the DNA TGTGCCAGCAGCTTAGGGGGACAGGGGGCTCAGCCCCAGCATTTT. Protein: CASSLGGQGAQPQHF. Full variable domain (rest looked up from reference TRBV7-2 and TRBJ1-5): GAGVSQSPSNKVTEKGKDVELRCDPISGHTALYWYRQSLGQGLEFLIYFQGNSAPDKSGLPSDRFSAERTGGSVSTLTIQRTQQEDSAVYLCASSLGGQGAQPQHFGDGTRLSIL.

Only a few counts were recorded for this clone. The chain carries TRBV29-1 and TRBJ1-1; 9 nucleotides agree with TRBD1. Germline lookup yields CDR1 SQVTM and CDR2 ANQGSEA. The CDR3 has 13 amino acids. V gave up 6 bases and J gave up 2 bases; unmatched junction bases: 4. This CDR3 is CSVSTGGNTEAFF. The CDR3 DNA reads as TGCAGCGTCTCGACAGGGGGTAACACTGAAGCTTTCTTT.

The rearrangement joins TRBV7-9 to TRBJ1-4; no definite D call. The CDR3 loop spans 14 amino acids. Deletions cut 1 base from V and 5 bases from J, with 8 bases between. Germline-derived CDR1 and CDR2 are SEHNR and FQNEAQ (reference sequence). The DNA for the CDR3 is TGTGCCAGCAGCTTAGAGGTCGCGAATGAAAAACTGTTTTTT. Its translation is CASSLEVANEKLFF.

The chain employs TRBV30 and TRBJ2-3; D is possibly TRBD2 (6 bases). V was pared by 1 base and J by 0 bases, with 17 bases between. Germline lookup yields CDR1 GTSNPN and CDR2 SVGIG (reference sequence). The CDR3 is made up of 17 amino acids. The CDR3 DNA reads as TGTGCCTGGAGTGGCTTCGGGACTTACCTAAGCACAGATACGCAGTATTTT. Translating gives CAWSGFGTYLSTDTQYF.

This clone was seen more than once but under ten times. V is TRBV6-1 and J is TRBJ1-5; unclear D gene. Germline lookup yields CDR1 MNHNS and CDR2 SASEGT. CDR3 length: 14 residues. The V gene lost 1 base and the J gene lost 2 bases, with 6 bases spanning the gap. The CDR3 sequence is CASSEVRGNQPQHF. CDR3 sequence (DNA): TGTGCCAGCAGTGAAGTGCGGGGCAATCAGCCCCAGCATTTT.

This clone appeared a single time. The chain combines TRBV7-3 with TRBJ2-2; D is uncertain. Germline loops: CDR1 SGHTA, CDR2 FQGTGA. Trimming stripped 0 bases from V and 6 bases from J, with 5 bases between. The CDR3 has 13 residues. The CDR3 DNA sequence: TGTGCCAGCAGCTTAACTGAGGCCGGGGAGCTGTTTTTT. Protein: CASSLTEAGELFF.

J is TRBJ2-1 and V is TRBV11-2; possible D gene TRBD2, 5 bases. The CDR3 runs 13 residues. The germline V gene has CDR1 SGHAT and CDR2 FQNNGV. Trimming left V 3 bases short and J 8 bases short, with 11 bases between. DNA of the CDR3: TGTGCCAGCAGCTTCAGCGGTCAGGATGAGCAGTTCTTC. It is translated as CASSFSGQDEQFF.